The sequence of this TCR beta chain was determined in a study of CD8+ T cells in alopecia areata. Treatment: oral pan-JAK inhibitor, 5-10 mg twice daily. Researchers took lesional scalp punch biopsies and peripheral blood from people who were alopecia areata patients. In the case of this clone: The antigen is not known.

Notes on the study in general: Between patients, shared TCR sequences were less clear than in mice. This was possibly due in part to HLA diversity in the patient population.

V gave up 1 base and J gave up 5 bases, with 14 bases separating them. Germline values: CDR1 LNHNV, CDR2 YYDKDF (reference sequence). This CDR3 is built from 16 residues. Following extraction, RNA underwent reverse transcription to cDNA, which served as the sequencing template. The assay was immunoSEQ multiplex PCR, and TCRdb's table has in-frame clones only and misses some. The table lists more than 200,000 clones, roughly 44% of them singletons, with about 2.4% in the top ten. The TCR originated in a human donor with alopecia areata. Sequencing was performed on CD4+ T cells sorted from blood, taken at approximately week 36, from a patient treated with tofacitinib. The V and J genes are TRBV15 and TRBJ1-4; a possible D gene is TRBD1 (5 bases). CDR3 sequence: CATSRGFGGRNEKLFF. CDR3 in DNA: TGTGCCACCAGCAGAGGATTTGGGGGAAGGAATGAAAAACTGTTTTTT.